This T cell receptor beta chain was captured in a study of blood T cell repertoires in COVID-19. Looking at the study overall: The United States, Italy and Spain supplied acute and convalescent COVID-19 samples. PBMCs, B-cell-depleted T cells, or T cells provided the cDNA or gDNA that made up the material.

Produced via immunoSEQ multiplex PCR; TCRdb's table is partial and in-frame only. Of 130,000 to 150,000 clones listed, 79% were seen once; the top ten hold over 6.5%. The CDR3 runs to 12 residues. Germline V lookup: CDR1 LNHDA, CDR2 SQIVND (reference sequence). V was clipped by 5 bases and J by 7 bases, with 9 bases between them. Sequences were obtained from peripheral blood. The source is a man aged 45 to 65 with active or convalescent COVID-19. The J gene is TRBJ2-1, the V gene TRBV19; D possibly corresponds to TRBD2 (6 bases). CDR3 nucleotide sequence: TGTGCCAGTAGTCGCGGGACGAATGAGCAGTTCTTC. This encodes CASSRGTNEQFF.